This T cell receptor (beta chain) was profiled in a study of memory CD4+ T cells and cytomegalovirus serostatus. On this clone: Its target is unknown.

The sort gate was single viable CD3+CD4+CD8-CD45RO+ cells for memory CD4+ T cells. After thawing, CD4+ T cells were positively selected. Whole-study results and caveats: CD4+ memory repertoires contained about two fifths of the 164 reported CMV TCRbeta sequences.

Source study methods: After removing out-of-frame reads, approximately 2 million distinct TCRbeta sequences remained. Sequencing was performed with immunoSEQ multiplex PCR; in TCRdb, only in-frame clones are kept and a portion is missing. V and J calls and clone size are as listed in that table; D and trimming were resolved from the DNA. The sample includes 55,000 to 80,000 clones, about 80% of them seen just once. The V gene lost 5 bases and the J gene lost 7 bases, with 19 bases spanning the gap. The CDR3 extends over 14 amino acids. CDR1 SGHRS and CDR2 YFSETQ come from the germline V gene. This chain uses TRBV5-1 with TRBJ2-7, with D perhaps given as TRBD1 or TRBD2 (5 bases each). The sequence came from an adult in good health and CMV-seropositive. The sample consisted of memory CD4+ T cells from blood. This CDR3 is CASRGRAEDGEQYF. For the CDR3, the DNA is TGCGCCAGCAGGGGCAGGGCGGAGGACGGAGAGCAGTACTTC. Variable domain in full (rest from reference TRBV5-1 and TRBJ2-7): KAGVTQTPRYLIKTRGQQVTLSCSPISGHRSVSWYQQTPGQGLQFLFEYFSETQRNKGNFPGRFSGRQFSNSRSEMNVSTLELGDSALYLCASRGRAEDGEQYFGPGTRLTVT.